In its sample, the clone carrying this T cell receptor (beta chain) was seen a few times. Original handling: Using reference gene primer amplification, nucleated cell counts were estimated. Generated by immunoSEQ multiplex PCR, the TCRdb table keeps only in-frame clones and is missing some. D and trimming come from the DNA, and the V and J calls and clone size come from that table. The data show 140,000 or so clones, around 83% seen once. These data come from a study of blood T cell repertoires in COVID-19. The wider study: Sample material is recorded as cDNA or gDNA derived from T cells, B-cell-depleted T cells, or PBMCs.

Input material: peripheral blood. The source of this sequence is a man in his sixties with active or convalescent COVID-19.

The chain's CDR3 is CASSRGGSSYNEQFF. The CDR3 nucleotides are TGTGCCAGCAGCCGGGGGGGTAGCTCCTACAATGAGCAGTTCTTC. This chain connects TRBV11-2 to TRBJ2-1; 8 bases are a match to TRBD2. In germline, CDR1 is SGHAT, CDR2 FQNNGV. V lost 5 bases to trimming and J lost 0 bases; unmatched junction nucleotides: 3. The CDR3 has 15 residues.